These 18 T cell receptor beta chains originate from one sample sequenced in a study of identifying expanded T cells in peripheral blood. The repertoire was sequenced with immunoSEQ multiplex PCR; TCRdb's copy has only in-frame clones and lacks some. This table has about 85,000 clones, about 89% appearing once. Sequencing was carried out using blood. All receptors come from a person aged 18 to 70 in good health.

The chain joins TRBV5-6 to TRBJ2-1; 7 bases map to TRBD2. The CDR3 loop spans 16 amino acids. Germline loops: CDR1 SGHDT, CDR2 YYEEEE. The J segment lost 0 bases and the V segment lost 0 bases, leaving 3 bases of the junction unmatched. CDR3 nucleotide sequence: TGTGCCAGCAGCTTGGGGACTAGTAGCTCCTACAATGAGCAGTTCTTC. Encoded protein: CASSLGTSSSYNEQFF.

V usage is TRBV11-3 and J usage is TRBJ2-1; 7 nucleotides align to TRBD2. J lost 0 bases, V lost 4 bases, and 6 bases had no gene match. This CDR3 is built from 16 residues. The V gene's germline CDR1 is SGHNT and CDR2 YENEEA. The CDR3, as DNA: TGTGCCAGCAGCTCGCGGGGGAGGGGCTCCTACAATGAGCAGTTCTTC. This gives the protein CASSSRGRGSYNEQFF.

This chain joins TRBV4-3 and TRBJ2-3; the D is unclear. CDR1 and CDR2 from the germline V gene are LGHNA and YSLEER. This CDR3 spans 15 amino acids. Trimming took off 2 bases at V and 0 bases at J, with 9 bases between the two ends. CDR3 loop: CASSQRLLSTDTQYF. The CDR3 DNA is TGCGCCAGCAGCCAACGGCTCCTTAGCACAGATACGCAGTATTTT.

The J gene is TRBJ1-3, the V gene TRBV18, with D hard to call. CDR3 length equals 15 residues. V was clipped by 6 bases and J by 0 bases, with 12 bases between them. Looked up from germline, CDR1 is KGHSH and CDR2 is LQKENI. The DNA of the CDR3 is TGTGCCAGCTCCCCGGACTGGGGCTCTGGAAACACCATATATTTT. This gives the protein CASSPDWGSGNTIYF.

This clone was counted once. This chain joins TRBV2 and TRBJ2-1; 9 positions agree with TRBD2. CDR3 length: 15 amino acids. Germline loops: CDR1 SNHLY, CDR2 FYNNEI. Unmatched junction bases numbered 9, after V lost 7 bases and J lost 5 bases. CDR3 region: CASKELGLADNEQFF. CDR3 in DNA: TGTGCCAGCAAGGAACTGGGACTAGCCGACAATGAGCAGTTCTTC.

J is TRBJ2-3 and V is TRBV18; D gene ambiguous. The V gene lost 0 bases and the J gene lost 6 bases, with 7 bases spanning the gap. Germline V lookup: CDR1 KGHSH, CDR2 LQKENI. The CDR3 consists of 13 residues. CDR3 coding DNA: TGTGCCAGCTCACCACCGTCATCGGATACGCAGTATTTT. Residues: CASSPPSSDTQYF.

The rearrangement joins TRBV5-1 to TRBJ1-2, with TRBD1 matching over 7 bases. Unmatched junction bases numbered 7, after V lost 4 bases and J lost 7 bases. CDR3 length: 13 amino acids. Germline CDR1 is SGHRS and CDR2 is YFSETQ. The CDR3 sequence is CASSPDRAGGYTF. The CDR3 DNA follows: TGCGCCAGCAGCCCCGACAGGGCTGGTGGCTACACCTTC.

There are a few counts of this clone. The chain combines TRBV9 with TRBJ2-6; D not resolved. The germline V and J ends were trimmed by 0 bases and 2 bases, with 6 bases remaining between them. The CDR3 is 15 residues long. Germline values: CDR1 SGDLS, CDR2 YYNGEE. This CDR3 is CASSVAFAGANVLTF. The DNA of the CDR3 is TGTGCCAGCAGCGTAGCGTTCGCTGGGGCCAACGTCCTGACTTTC.

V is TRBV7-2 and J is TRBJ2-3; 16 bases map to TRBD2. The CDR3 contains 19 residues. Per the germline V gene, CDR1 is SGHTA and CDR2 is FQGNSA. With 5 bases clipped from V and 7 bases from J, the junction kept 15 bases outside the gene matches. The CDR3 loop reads CASSPGLAGGPGLSNTQYF. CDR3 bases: TGTGCCAGCAGCCCGGGACTAGCGGGGGGGCCAGGTTTGTCGAATACGCAGTATTTT.

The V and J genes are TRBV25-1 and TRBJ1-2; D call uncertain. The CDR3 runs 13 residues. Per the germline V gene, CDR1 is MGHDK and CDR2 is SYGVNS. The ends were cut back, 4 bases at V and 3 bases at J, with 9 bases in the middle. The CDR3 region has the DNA TGTGCCAGCAGTGCGGGGAACTACTATGGCTACACCTTC. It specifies CASSAGNYYGYTF.

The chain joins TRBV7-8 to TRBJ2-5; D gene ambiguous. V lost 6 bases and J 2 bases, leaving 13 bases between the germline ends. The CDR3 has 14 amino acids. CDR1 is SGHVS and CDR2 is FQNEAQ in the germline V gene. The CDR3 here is CASRRNSKQETQYF. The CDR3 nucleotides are TGTGCCAGCAGAAGAAACAGCAAACAAGAGACCCAGTACTTC.

The CDR3 loop is CASSLTSGGAVEQFF. The DNA of the CDR3 is TGCGCCAGCAGCTTGACTAGCGGGGGGGCGGTTGAGCAGTTCTTC. The chain has TRBV5-1 and TRBJ2-1; TRBD2 matches at 13 bases. This CDR3 region has 15 residues. The V gene end was trimmed by 1 base and the J gene end by 9 bases; junction bases not matched to a gene: 4. Per germline, CDR1 SGHRS and CDR2 YFSETQ.

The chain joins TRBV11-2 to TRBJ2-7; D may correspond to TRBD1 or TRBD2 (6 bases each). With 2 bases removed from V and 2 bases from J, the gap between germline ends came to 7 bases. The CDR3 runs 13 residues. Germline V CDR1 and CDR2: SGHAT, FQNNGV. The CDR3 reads CASSLRGAYEQYF. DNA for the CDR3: TGTGCCAGCAGCTTAAGGGGGGCCTACGAGCAGTACTTC.

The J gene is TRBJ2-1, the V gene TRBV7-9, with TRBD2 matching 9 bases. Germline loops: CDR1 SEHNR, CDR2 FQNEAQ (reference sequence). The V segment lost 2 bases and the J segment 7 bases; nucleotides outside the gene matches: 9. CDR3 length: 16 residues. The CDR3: CASSLSGGRARNEQFF. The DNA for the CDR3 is TGTGCCAGCAGCTTATCCGGCGGGAGGGCCAGGAATGAGCAGTTCTTC.

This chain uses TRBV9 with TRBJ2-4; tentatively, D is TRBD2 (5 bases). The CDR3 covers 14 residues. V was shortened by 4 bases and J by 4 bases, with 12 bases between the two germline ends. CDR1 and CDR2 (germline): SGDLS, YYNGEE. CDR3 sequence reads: CASSPRGIKNIQYF. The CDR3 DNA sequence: TGTGCCAGCAGCCCACGGGGAATAAAAAACATTCAGTACTTC. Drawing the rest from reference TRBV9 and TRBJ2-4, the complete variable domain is DSGVTQTPKHLITATGQRVTLRCSPRSGDLSVYWYQQSLDQGLQFLIQYYNGEERAKGNILERFSAQQFPDLHSELNLSSLELGDSALYFCASSPRGIKNIQYFGAGTRLSVL.

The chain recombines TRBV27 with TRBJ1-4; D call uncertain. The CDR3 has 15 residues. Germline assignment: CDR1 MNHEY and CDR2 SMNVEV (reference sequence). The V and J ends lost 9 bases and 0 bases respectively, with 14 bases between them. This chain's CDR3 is CASKRDPATNEKLFF. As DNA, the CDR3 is TGTGCCAGTAAGAGAGACCCCGCAACTAATGAAAAACTGTTTTTT.

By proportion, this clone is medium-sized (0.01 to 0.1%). CDR3 sequence reads: CASSVAGSGADTQYF. The CDR3 region has the DNA TGTGCCAGCAGCGTAGCCGGGAGCGGGGCAGATACGCAGTATTTT. The chain couples TRBV9 to TRBJ2-3; TRBD2 aligns across 7 bases. Looked up from germline, CDR1 is SGDLS and CDR2 is YYNGEE. This CDR3 comprises 15 residues. V was pared by 0 bases and J by 4 bases, with 5 bases of the junction left unmatched.

Here the CDR3 reads CASSQDRGNYGYTF. The CDR3 bases are TGTGCCAGCAGCCAAGACAGGGGAAACTATGGCTACACCTTC. This rearrangement joins TRBV14 to TRBJ1-2; a possible D gene is TRBD1 (6 bases). Germline V gene lookup returns CDR1 SGHDN and CDR2 FVKESK. This CDR3 spans 14 amino acids. V was shortened by 0 bases and J by 2 bases, with 7 bases between the two germline ends.